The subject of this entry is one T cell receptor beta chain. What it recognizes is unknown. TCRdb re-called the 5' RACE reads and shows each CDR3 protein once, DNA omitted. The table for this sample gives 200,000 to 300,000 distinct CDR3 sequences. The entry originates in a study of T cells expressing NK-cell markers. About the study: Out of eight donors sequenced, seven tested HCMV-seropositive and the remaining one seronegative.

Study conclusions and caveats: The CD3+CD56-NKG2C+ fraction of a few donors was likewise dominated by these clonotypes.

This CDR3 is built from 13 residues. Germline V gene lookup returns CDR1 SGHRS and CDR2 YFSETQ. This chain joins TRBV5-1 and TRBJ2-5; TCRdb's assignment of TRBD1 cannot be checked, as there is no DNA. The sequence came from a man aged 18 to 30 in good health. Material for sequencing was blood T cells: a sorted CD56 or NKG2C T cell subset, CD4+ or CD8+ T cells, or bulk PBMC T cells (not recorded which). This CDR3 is CASSSTPGETQYF.